What follows are 10 T cell receptor beta chains derived from one specimen sequenced in a study of siplizumab effects on memory and regulatory T cells. For these TCRs, the target antigens are not known. The mixed lymphocyte reaction cells underwent coculture at 37°C for roughly six days. Assay used: immunoSEQ multiplex PCR; TCRdb lists only in-frame clones, some missing. The sample includes 9,500 to 11,000 clones, 43% of them seen just once. Sequenced material: CFSE-low (dividing) CD8+ T cells sorted from an allogeneic mixed lymphocyte reaction. The receptors derive from a human donor in good health; the cells came from an allogeneic mixed lymphocyte reaction.

The chain has TRBV30 and TRBJ2-3; 8 bases match TRBD2. Germline CDR1 and CDR2: GTSNPN and SVGIG (reference sequence). CDR3 length: 16 amino acids. J was trimmed by 1 base and V by 7 bases; bases with no gene match: 13. CDR3 DNA: TGTGCCTTGGAGGGCTCCTTCGGGGGGGGCACAGATACGCAGTATTTT. The encoded protein is CALEGSFGGGTDTQYF.

This chain links TRBV30 with TRBJ1-2, with 8 nucleotides matching TRBD1. This CDR3 spans 16 amino acids. The J segment lost 1 base and the V segment lost 8 bases, leaving 15 bases of the junction unmatched. The germline gives CDR1 GTSNPN, CDR2 SVGIG (reference sequence). The chain's CDR3 is CAGSGQAPVLNYGYTF. The DNA for the CDR3 is TGTGCCGGCTCGGGACAGGCCCCAGTCCTTAACTATGGCTACACCTTC.

This clone was seen many times. The CDR3 protein is CASSITSGGALGDTQYF. CDR3 nucleotide sequence: TGTGCCAGTAGTATCACTAGCGGGGGGGCGTTGGGAGATACGCAGTATTTT. The gene calls are TRBV19 and TRBJ2-3; 13 nucleotides agree with TRBD2. This CDR3 contains 17 residues. The germline V gene has CDR1 LNHDA and CDR2 SQIVND (reference sequence). With 3 bases clipped from V and 5 bases from J, the junction kept 8 bases outside the gene matches. The variable domain in full, completed from reference TRBV19 and TRBJ2-3, reads DGGITQSPKYLFRKEGQNVTLSCEQNLNHDAMYWYRQDPGQGLRLIYYSQIVNDFQKGDIAEGYSVSREKKESFPLTVTSAQKNPTAFYLCASSITSGGALGDTQYFGPGTRLTVL.

V is TRBV6-5 and J is TRBJ2-7; D is possibly TRBD1 or TRBD2 (5 bases each). CDR1 and CDR2 (germline): MNHEY, SVGAGI. Deletions cut 7 bases from V and 2 bases from J, with 12 bases between. This CDR3 region has 13 residues. CDR3 sequence: CASTPGATYEQYF. The CDR3 DNA is TGTGCCAGCACCCCCGGGGCCACCTACGAGCAGTACTTC.

The chain has TRBV19 and TRBJ2-2; D is tentatively TRBD1 or TRBD2 (6 bases each). Per germline, CDR1 LNHDA and CDR2 SQIVND (reference sequence). With 3 bases removed from V and 5 bases from J, the gap between germline ends came to 13 bases. The CDR3 consists of 15 residues. DNA for the CDR3: TGTGCCAGTAGTATTTTCGGGGGCCAGACCGGGGAGCTGTTTTTT. Translated: CASSIFGGQTGELFF.

The V call is TRBV5-4, the J call TRBJ2-3; 9 bases align to TRBD1. J gave up 11 bases and V 2 bases, and 9 bases lay outside the gene matches. Germline V gene data show CDR1 as SGHNT and CDR2 as YYREEE (reference sequence). The CDR3 totals 14 residues. Written as DNA, the CDR3 is TGTGCCAGCAGCTTTACAGGGGGCGAGTTTATGCAGTATTTT. This encodes CASSFTGGEFMQYF.

This clone was detected only once. V is TRBV27 and J is TRBJ2-7; D gene unclear. The CDR3 covers 13 residues. Germline V gene data show CDR1 as MNHEY and CDR2 as SMNVEV (reference sequence). The V gene lost 6 bases and the J gene lost 3 bases, with 12 bases spanning the gap. CDR3 residues: CASSSLMDYEQYF. The DNA for the CDR3 is TGTGCCAGCAGCTCCCTCATGGACTACGAGCAGTACTTC.

In this sample, this clone turned up once. This chain connects TRBV30 to TRBJ2-2; 8 nucleotides line up with TRBD2. Germline loops: CDR1 GTSNPN, CDR2 SVGIG (reference sequence). There are 15 residues in the CDR3. With 4 bases clipped from V and 4 bases from J, the junction kept 8 bases outside the gene matches. Written as DNA, the CDR3 is TGTGCCTGGAACGGGGTAGCGGGGAGCACCGGGGAGCTGTTTTTT. Translated, it gives CAWNGVAGSTGELFF.

V gene TRBV27 combines with J gene TRBJ2-7; D is possibly TRBD1 (6 bases). Germline CDR1 is MNHEY and CDR2 is SMNVEV (reference sequence). The CDR3 spans 15 residues. Trimming removed 6 bases from V and 1 base from J, with 16 bases in between. The CDR3 here is CASRTGQLSSYEQYF. The CDR3 region has the DNA TGTGCCAGCAGGACCGGACAGTTGAGTTCCTACGAGCAGTACTTC.

A few counts support this clone. V and J are TRBV6-5 and TRBJ2-1; no reliable D call. Per germline, CDR1 MNHEY and CDR2 SVGAGI. Deletions cut 4 bases from V and 3 bases from J, with 10 bases between. The CDR3 sequence is 14 residues long. The CDR3 here is CASSSPDGYNEQFF. The CDR3 region has the DNA TGTGCCAGCAGTTCCCCCGACGGCTACAATGAGCAGTTCTTC.